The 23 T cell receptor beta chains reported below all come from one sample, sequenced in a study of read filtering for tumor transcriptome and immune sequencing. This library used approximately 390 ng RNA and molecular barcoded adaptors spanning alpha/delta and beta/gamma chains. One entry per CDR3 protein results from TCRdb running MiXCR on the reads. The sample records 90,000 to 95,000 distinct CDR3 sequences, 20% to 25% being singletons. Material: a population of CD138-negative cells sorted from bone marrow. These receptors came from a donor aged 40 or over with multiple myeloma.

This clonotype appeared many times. The CDR3 reads CASSPSPGRTDTQYF. The CDR3 DNA reads as TGTGCCAGCAGCCCATCGCCGGGGCGCACAGATACGCAGTATTTT. This chain joins TRBV7-9 and TRBJ2-3, with D possibly being TRBD1 or TRBD2 (5 bases each). The CDR3 is 15 amino acids. Germline-derived CDR1 and CDR2 are SEHNR and FQNEAQ (reference sequence). V lost 5 bases and J lost 1, with 13 bases in between.

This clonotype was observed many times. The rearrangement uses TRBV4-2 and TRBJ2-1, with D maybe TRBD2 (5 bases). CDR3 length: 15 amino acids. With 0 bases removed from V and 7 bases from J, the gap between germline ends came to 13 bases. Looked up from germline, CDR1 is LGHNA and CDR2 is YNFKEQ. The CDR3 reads CASSQDLGWRNEQFF. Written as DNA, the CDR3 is TGTGCCAGCAGCCAAGATCTGGGGTGGAGGAATGAGCAGTTCTTC.

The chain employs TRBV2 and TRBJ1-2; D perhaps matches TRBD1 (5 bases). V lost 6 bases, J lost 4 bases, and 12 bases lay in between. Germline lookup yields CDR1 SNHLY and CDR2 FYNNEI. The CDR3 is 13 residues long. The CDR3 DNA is TGTGCCAGCAGACCCCAGGGTTCCTATGGCTACACCTTC. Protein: CASRPQGSYGYTF.

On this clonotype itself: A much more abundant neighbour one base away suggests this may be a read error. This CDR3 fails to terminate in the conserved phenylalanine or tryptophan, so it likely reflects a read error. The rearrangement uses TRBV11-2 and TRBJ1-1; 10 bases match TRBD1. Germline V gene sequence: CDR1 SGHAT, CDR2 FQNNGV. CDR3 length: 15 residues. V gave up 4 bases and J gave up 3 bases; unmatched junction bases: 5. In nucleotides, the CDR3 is TGTGCCAGCAGCTCGACAGGGGGCTGGTACACTGAAGCTTTCCTT. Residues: CASSSTGGWYTEAFL.

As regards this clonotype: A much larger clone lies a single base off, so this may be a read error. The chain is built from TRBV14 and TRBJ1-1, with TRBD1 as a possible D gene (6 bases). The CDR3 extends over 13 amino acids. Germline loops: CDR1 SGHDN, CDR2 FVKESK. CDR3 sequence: CAGSRVQGFEAFF. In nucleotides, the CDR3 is TGTGCCGGCAGCCGAGTACAGGGTTTCGAAGCTTTCTTT.

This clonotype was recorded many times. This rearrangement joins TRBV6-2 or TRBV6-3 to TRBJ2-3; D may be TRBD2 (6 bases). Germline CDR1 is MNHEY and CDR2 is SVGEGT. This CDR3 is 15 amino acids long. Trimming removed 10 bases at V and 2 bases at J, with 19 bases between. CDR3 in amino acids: CATKFRGLNTDTQYF. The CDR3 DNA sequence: TGTGCCACCAAGTTCCGGGGGTTAAACACAGATACGCAGTATTTT.

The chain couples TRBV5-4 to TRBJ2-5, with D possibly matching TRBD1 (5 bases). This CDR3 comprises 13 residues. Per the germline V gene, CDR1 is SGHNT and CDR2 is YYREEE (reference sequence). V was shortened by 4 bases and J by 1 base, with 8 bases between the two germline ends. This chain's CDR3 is CASSRQPQETQYF. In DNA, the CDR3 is TGTGCCAGCAGCAGACAGCCCCAAGAGACCCAGTACTTC.

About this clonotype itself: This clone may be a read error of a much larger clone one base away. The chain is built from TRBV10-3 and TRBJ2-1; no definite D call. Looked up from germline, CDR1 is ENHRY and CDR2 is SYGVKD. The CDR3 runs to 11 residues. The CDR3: CVIRAYNEQFF. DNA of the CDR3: TGTGTCATCAGAGCCTACAATGAGCAGTTCTTC.

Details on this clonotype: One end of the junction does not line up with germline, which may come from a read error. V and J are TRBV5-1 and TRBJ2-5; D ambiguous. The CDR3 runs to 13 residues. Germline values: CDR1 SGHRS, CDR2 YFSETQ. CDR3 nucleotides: TGCGCCAACAGCTTCAGGAGTTCTGAGACCCAGTACTTC. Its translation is CANSFRSSETQYF.

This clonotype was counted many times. The CDR3 is CASSLVGTYEQYF. DNA for the CDR3: TGTGCCAGCAGTCTGGTAGGAACCTACGAGCAGTACTTC. The chain uses TRBV28 and TRBJ2-7; D is unclear. V was cut by 5 bases and J by 2 bases, with 10 bases left in between. There are 13 residues in the CDR3. Germline CDR1 MDHEN, CDR2 SYDVKM.

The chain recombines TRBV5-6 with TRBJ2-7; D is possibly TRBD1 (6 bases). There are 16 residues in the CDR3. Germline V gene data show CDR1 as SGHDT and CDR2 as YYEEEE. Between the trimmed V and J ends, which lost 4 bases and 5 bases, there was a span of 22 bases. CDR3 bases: TGTGCCAGCAGCATGGGCCCCCTAACAGGGTTGAACGAGCAGTACTTC. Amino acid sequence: CASSMGPLTGLNEQYF.

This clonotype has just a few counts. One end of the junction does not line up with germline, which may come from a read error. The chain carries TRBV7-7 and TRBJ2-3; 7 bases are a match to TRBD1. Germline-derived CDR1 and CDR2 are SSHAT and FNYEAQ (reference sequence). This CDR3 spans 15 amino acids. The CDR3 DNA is TGTGCTAGCAGCCCGGGACAGCTAGGCACAGATACGCAGTATTTT. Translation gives CASSPGQLGTDTQYF.

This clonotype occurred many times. CDR3 in DNA: TGCGCCAGTACACCCGGCGGGGAGTACAATGAGCAGTTCTTC. Protein sequence: CASTPGGEYNEQFF. This sequence joins TRBV5-1 and TRBJ2-1, with D perhaps matching TRBD2 (6 bases). The V and J ends lost 8 bases and 4 bases respectively, with 16 bases between them. The CDR3 loop spans 14 amino acids. Germline CDR1 SGHRS, CDR2 YFSETQ.

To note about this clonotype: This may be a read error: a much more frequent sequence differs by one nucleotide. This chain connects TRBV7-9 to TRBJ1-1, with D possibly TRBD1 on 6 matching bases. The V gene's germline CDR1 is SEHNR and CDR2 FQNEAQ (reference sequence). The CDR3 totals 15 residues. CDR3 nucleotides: TGTGCCAGCATCGTTCCAGCCAGGGGAGGCACTGAAACTTTCTTT. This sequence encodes CASIVPARGGTETFF. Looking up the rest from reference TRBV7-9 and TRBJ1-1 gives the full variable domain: DTGVSQNPRHKITKRGQNVTFRCDPISEHNRLYWYRQTLGQGPEFLTYFQNEAQLEKSRLLSDRFSAERPKGSFSTLEIQRTEQGDSAMYLCASIVPARGGTETFFGQGTRLTVV.

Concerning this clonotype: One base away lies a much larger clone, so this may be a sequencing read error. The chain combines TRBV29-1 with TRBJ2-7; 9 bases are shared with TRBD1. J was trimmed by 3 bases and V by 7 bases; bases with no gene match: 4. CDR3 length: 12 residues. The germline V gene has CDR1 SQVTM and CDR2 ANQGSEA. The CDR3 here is CSAWTGDYEQYF. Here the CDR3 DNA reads TGCAGCGCCTGGACAGGGGACTACGAGCAGTACTTC.

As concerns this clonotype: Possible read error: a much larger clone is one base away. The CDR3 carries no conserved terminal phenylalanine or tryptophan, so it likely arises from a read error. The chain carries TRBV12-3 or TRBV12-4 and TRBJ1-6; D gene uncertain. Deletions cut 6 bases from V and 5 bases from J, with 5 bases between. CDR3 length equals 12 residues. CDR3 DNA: TGTGCCAGCAGCCCTAATAATTCACCCCTCCACCTT. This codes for CASSPNNSPLHL.

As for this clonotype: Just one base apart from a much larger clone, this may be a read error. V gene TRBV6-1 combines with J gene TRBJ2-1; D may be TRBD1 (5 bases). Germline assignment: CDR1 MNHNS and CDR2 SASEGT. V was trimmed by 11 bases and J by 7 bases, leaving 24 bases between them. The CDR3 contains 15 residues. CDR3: CAGIKRAGWANEQFF. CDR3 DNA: TGTGCCGGCATTAAAAGGGCAGGGTGGGCGAATGAGCAGTTCTTC.

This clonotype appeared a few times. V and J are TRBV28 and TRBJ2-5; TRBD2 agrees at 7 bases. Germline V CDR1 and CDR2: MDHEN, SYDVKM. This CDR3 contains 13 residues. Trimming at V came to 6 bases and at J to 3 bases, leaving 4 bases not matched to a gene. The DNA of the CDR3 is TGTGCCAGCAGAAGACTAGCTGAAGAGACCCAGTACTTC. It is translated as CASRRLAEETQYF.

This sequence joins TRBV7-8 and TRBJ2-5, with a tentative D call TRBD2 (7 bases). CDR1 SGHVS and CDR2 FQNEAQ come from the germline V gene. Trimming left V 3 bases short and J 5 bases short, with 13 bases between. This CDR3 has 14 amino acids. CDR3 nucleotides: TGTGCCAGCAGCTTTCTAGGGGGGGGGGAGACCCAGTACTTC. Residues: CASSFLGGGETQYF.

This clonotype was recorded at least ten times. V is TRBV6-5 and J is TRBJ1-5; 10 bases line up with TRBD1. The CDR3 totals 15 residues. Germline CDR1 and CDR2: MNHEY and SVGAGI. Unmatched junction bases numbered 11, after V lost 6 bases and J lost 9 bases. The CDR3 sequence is CASRPGTGARGPQHF. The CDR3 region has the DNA TGTGCCAGCAGACCCGGGACAGGGGCAAGGGGGCCCCAGCATTTT.

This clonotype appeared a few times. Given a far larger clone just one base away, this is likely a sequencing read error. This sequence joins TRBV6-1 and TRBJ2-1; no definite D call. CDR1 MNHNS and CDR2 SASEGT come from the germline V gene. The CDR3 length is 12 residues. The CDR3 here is CASSPSYNGQFF. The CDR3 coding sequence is TGTGCCAGCAGTCCTTCCTACAATGGGCAGTTCTTC.

The CDR3, as DNA: TGCGCCAGCGGGCATGGCGGCACAGGGGGTGATACGCAGTATTTT. It yields the protein CASGHGGTGGDTQYF. The chain couples TRBV5-1 to TRBJ2-3, with 8 bases aligning to TRBD1. The CDR3 has 15 amino acids. Trimming took 7 bases from V and 6 from J; bases not matched to a gene: 13. CDR1 and CDR2 (germline): SGHRS, YFSETQ.

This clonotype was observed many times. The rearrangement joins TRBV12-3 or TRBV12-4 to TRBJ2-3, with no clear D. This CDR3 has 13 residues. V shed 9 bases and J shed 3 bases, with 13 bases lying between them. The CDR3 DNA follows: TGTGCCAGTCGCCTGATAGGGACAGATACGCAGTATTTT. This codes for CASRLIGTDTQYF.